This TCR beta chain stems from a study of T cell repertoires in cytomegalovirus infection. Study in general: Signatures in public TCR beta sequences pointed to both CMV infection and matching HLA type. Study outcomes and limitations: HLA-C-restricted, CMV-specific TCR beta clonotypes were dominant ex vivo. Carriers of CMV and the relevant HLA type were discriminated by public TCR beta frequency.

Trimming stripped 0 bases from V and 10 bases from J, with 21 bases between. Germline V gives CDR1 LGHDT, CDR2 YNNKEL (reference sequence). This CDR3 has 16 residues. A remark on this clonotype: Its antigen is unidentified.

TCRdb re-called the reads through MiXCR, storing one row per CDR3 protein. The data show approximately 750,000 distinct CDR3 sequences, roughly 35% seen once. This receptor was identified in a human donor in good health (CMV status not recorded). Some clones in this sample may be carry-over from other donors' samples. The sample taken for sequencing was PBMCs. The chain joins TRBV3-1 to TRBJ1-1, with a tentative D call TRBD1 (5 bases). CDR3 residues: CASSQDLEGQTEGAFF. As DNA, the CDR3 is TGTGCCAGCAGCCAAGATTTGGAGGGGCAAACGGAAGGAGCTTTCTTT.